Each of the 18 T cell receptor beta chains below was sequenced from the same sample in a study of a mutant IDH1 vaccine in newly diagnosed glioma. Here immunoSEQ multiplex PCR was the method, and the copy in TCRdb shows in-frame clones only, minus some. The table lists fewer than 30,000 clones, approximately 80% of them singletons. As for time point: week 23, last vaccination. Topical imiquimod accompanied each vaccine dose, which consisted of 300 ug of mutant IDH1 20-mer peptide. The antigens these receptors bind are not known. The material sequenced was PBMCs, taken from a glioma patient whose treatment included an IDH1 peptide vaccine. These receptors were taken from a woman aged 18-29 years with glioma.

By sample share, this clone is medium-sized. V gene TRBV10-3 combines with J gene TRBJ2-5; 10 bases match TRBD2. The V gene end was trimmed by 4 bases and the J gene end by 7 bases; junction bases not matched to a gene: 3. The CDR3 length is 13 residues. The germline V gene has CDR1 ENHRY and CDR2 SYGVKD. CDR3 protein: CAISGEREGTQYF. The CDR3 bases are TGTGCCATCAGTGGTGAGCGGGAGGGGACCCAGTACTTC.

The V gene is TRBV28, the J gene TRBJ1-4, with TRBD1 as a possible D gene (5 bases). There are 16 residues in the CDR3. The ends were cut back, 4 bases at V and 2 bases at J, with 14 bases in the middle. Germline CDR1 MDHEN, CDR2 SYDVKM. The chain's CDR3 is CASSSGREYTNEKLFF. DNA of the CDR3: TGTGCCAGCAGTTCAGGCAGGGAATATACTAATGAAAAACTGTTTTTT. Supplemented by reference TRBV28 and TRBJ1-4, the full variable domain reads DVKVTQSSRYLVKRTGEKVFLECVQDMDHENMFWYRQDPGLGLRLIYFSYDVKMKEKGDIPEGYSVSREKKERFSLILESASTNQTSMYLCASSSGREYTNEKLFFGSGTQLSVL.

Here the CDR3 reads CAPPGGTGYSNQPQHF. The DNA for the CDR3 is TGTGCCCCCCCAGGCGGGACCGGTTATAGCAATCAGCCCCAGCATTTT. The rearrangement uses TRBV27 and TRBJ1-5, with D maybe TRBD1 (5 bases). V gave up 11 bases and J gave up 0 bases, with 20 bases separating them. Germline loops: CDR1 MNHEY, CDR2 SMNVEV (reference sequence). CDR3 size: 16 residues.

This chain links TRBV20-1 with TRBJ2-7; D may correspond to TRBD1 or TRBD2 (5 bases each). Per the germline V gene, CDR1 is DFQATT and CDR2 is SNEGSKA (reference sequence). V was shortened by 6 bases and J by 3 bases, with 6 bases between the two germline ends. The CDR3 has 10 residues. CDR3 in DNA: TGCAGTGCGGGGGACTACGAGCAGTACTTC. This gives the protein CSAGDYEQYF.

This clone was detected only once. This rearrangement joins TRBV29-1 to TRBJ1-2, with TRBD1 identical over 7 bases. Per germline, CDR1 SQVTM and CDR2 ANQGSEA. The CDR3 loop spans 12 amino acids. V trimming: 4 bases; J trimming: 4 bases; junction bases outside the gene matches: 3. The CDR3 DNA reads TGCAGCGTTGGGGACAGCTCCTATGGCTACACCTTC. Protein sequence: CSVGDSSYGYTF.

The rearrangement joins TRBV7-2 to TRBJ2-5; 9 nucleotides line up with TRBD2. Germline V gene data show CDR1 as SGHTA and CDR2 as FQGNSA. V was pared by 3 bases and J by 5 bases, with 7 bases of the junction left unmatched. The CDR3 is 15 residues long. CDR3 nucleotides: TGTGCCAGCAGCTTTACCAGCGGGAGGTTGGAGACCCAGTACTTC. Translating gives CASSFTSGRLETQYF.

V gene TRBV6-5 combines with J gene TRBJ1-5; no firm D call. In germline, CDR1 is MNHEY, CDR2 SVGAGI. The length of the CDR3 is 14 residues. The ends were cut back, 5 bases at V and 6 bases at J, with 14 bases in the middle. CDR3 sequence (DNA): TGTGCCAGCAGTCGGGGAGGGTCGGGTCAGCCCCAGCATTTT. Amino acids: CASSRGGSGQPQHF.

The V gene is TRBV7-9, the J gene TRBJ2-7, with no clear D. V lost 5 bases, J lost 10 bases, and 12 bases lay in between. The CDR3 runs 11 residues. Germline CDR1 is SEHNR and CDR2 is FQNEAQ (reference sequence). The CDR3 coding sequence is TGTGCCAGCAGCCTCGCCAGAAAACAGTACTTC. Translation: CASSLARKQYF.

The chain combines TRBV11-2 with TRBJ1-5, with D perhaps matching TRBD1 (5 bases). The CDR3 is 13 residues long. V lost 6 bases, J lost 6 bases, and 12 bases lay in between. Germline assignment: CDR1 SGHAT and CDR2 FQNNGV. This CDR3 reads CASSFRGRQPQHF. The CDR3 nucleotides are TGTGCCAGCAGTTTTAGGGGTCGTCAGCCCCAGCATTTT.

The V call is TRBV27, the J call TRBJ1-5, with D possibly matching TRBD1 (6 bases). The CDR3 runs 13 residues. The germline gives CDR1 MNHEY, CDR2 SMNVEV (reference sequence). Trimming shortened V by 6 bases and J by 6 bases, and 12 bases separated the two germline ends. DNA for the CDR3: TGTGCCAGCAGGCCCACAGGGATTCAGCCCCAGCATTTT. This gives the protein CASRPTGIQPQHF.

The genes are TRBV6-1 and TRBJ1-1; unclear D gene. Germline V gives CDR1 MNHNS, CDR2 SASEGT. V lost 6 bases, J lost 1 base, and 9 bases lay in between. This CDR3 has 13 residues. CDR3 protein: CASRIPGNTEAFF. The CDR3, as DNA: TGTGCCAGCAGGATACCAGGGAACACTGAAGCTTTCTTT.

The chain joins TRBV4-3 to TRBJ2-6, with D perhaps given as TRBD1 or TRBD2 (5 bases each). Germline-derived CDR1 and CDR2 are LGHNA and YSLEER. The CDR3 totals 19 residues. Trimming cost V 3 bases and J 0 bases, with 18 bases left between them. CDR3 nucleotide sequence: TGCGCCAGCAGCCAGGACTTCGGGGCACATTTCTCTGGGGCCAACGTCCTGACTTTC. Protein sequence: CASSQDFGAHFSGANVLTF.

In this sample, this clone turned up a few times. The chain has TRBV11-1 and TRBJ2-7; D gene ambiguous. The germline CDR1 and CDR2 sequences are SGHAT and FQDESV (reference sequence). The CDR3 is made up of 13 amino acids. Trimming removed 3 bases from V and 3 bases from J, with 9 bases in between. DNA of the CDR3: TGTGCCAGCAGCTTGGCAGCCCACTACGAGCAGTACTTC. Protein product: CASSLAAHYEQYF.

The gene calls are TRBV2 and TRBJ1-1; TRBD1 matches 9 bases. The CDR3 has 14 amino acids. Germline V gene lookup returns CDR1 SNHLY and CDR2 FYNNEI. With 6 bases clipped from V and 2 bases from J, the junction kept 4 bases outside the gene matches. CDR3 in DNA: TGTGCCAGCAGACTGGACAGGGGAAACACTGAAGCTTTCTTT. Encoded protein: CASRLDRGNTEAFF.

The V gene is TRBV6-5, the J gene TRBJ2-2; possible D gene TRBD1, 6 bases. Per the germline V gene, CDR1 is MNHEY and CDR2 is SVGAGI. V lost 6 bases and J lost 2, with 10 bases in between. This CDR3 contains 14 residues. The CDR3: CASRTGQNTGELFF. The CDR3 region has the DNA TGTGCCAGCAGGACAGGACAAAACACCGGGGAGCTGTTTTTT.

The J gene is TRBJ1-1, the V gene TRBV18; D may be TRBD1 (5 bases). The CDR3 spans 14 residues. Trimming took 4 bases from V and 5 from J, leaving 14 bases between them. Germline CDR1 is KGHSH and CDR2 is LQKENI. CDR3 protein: CASSLAGFETEAFF. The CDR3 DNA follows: TGTGCCAGCTCACTTGCAGGGTTTGAAACTGAAGCTTTCTTT.

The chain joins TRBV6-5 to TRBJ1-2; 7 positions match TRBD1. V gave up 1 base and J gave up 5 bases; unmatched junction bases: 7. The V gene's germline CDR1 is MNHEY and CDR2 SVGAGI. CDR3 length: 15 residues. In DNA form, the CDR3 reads TGTGCCAGCAGTTACTACCCACAGGGGATGTATGGCTACACCTTC. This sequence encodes CASSYYPQGMYGYTF.

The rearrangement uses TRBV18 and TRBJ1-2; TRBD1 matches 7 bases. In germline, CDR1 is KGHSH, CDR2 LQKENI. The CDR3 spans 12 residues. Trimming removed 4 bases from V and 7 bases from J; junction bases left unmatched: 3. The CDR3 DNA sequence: TGTGCCAGCTCACGCGACAGGGCTGGCTACACCTTC. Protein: CASSRDRAGYTF.